The next 11 T cell receptor beta chains were all read from a single sample in a study of tumor-infiltrating lymphocytes in primary liver carcinoma. Co-extracted RNA and DNA came from approximately 20-30 mg of unsorted bulk tissue. Constant-region priming of roughly 490 ng total RNA yielded TCR beta cDNA. Nested multiplex PCR, run for three rounds with slightly modified ARM-PCR, yielded TCR beta libraries. For 10 cycles apiece, the opening two PCR rounds ran with TRBV1-TRBV30 forward primers and a C-beta reverse primer. A single record per CDR3 protein comes from TCRdb applying MiXCR to the multiplex PCR reads. The sample yields fewer than 85,000 distinct CDR3 sequences, under 75% seen once. The sample consisted of tumor-adjacent normal liver tissue. Every receptor here comes from a man in his forties with primary liver carcinoma and hepatitis B virus infection.

As concerns this clonotype: At one boundary the junction diverges from the germline segment, which might be a read error. The chain combines TRBV11-1 with TRBJ2-1; 7 positions match TRBD2. The CDR3 contains 15 residues. Looked up from germline, CDR1 is SGHAT and CDR2 is FQDESV (reference sequence). This CDR3 reads CASSSARTGGMEQSF. Here the CDR3 DNA reads TGTGCCAGCAGCTCAGCGAGGACGGGAGGAATGGAGCAGTCCTTC.

This clonotype was recorded a few times. A junction end diverges from the germline sequence, so it may reflect a read error. This rearrangement joins TRBV11-2 to TRBJ2-1; D perhaps matches TRBD2 (5 bases). The CDR3 covers 16 residues. Looked up from germline, CDR1 is SGHAT and CDR2 is FQNNGV. CDR3 sequence: CASRLALLEGMNEQFF. CDR3 bases: TGTGCCAGCAGATTAGCGCTCCTAGAGGGAATGAATGAGCAGTTCTTC.

As regards this clonotype: One end of the junction varies from germline; a read error may be responsible. This chain connects TRBV5-1 to TRBJ2-3, with a weak D call TRBD2 (6 bases). Germline V gives CDR1 SGHRS, CDR2 YFSETQ. The CDR3 runs to 15 residues. The CDR3 here is CASSLHRGGTDTQYF. DNA for the CDR3: TGCGCCAGCAGCTTGCATCGGGGAGGCACAGATACCCAGTATTTT. The whole variable domain, remainder taken from reference TRBV5-1 and TRBJ2-3, is KAGVTQTPRYLIKTRGQQVTLSCSPISGHRSVSWYQQTPGQGLQFLFEYFSETQRNKGNFPGRFSGRQFSNSRSEMNVSTLELGDSALYLCASSLHRGGTDTQYFGPGTRLTVL.

The chain recombines TRBV12-3 or TRBV12-4 with TRBJ2-3; TRBD2 aligns across 11 bases. J was trimmed by 2 bases and V by 5 bases; bases with no gene match: 6. The CDR3 contains 16 residues. This CDR3 is CASSPGTSGITDTQYF. Written as DNA, the CDR3 is TGTGCCAGCAGTCCGGGGACTAGCGGTATCACAGATACGCAGTATTTT.

As to this clonotype: Lacking the conserved final phenylalanine or tryptophan, this CDR3 likely reflects a read error. This chain joins TRBV18 and TRBJ2-7; unclear D gene. CDR3 length: 16 residues. The germline CDR1 and CDR2 sequences are KGHSH and LQKENI. Trimming stripped 5 bases from V and 1 base from J, with 18 bases between. DNA of the CDR3: TGTGCCAGCTCAGCAGTAACCGACACTATTTCCTACGAGCAGTACATC. It specifies CASSAVTDTISYEQYI.

Only one count was recorded for this clonotype. A read error is likely, as this CDR3 ends without the conserved phenylalanine or tryptophan. The V and J genes are TRBV4-1 and TRBJ2-1; D is perhaps TRBD2 (6 bases). The CDR3 length is 10 residues. Trimming shortened V by 5 bases and J by 10 bases, and 6 bases separated the two germline ends. Germline assignment: CDR1 MGHRA and CDR2 YSYEKL. Written as DNA, the CDR3 is TGCGCCAGCAGCGCGGGAGAGCAGTTCATC. Protein sequence: CASSAGEQFI.

The chain recombines TRBV10-2 with TRBJ2-7; perhaps TRBD1 as D (6 bases). The CDR3 runs to 14 residues. Trimming took 7 bases from V and 4 from J, leaving 17 bases between them. The germline CDR1 and CDR2 sequences are WSHSY and SAAADI. The CDR3 DNA is TGCGCCAGCACCGAGACAGGCGGAGGATACGAGCAGTACTTC. Protein product: CASTETGGGYEQYF.

In regard to this clonotype: The conserved phenylalanine or tryptophan is not found at the CDR3 terminus, so this likely reflects a read error. The V call is TRBV5-4, the J call TRBJ2-3; 8 bases are a match to TRBD2. Germline-derived CDR1 and CDR2 are SGHNT and YYREEE (reference sequence). This CDR3 has 16 residues. Trimming took 0 bases from V and 2 from J; bases not matched to a gene: 5. CDR3 sequence (DNA): TGTGCCAGCAGCTTGGAAGGTAGCGGGGTCACAGATACGCAGTATTTG. Translated: CASSLEGSGVTDTQYL.

Remarks on this clonotype: A read error may explain this, as a much larger clone is one base away. V usage is TRBV12-3 or TRBV12-4 and J usage is TRBJ1-1; TRBD1 is a possible D gene (6 bases). The CDR3 is 15 residues long. For the CDR3, the DNA is TGTGCCAGCAGTTTTACTCGGGGGCGCCACACTGAAGTTTTCTTT. It encodes CASSFTRGRHTEVFF.

On this clonotype: A junction boundary mismatches the germline segment, possibly from a read error. The chain employs TRBV5-5 and TRBJ1-4, with 11 bases aligning to TRBD1. CDR1 SGHKS and CDR2 YYEKEE come from the germline V gene (reference sequence). The CDR3 is 14 residues long. The CDR3 spells CASSFGTGGEKVFF. CDR3 sequence (DNA): TGTGCCAGCAGCTTTGGGACAGGGGGGGAAAAAGTGTTTTTT.

Comments on this clonotype: Sequence at one end of the junction differs from germline and may be a read error. The rearrangement joins TRBV4-1 to TRBJ2-7; the match to TRBD2 covers 12 bases. This CDR3 is 15 amino acids long. CDR1 and CDR2 (germline): MGHRA, YSYEKL. The CDR3 nucleotides are TGCGCCAGCAGCCAATTACTAGCGGGAGGATACGAGCAATACTTC. Its protein product is CASSQLLAGGYEQYF.